This T cell receptor beta chain was recorded in a study of cytomegalovirus exposure and HLA in healthy donors. Study findings and constraints: About 90% or about 30% of the time was how often most TCR beta V segments were productive, according to an earlier analysis. The likely origin of a cluster of highly shared sequence variants was a sequencing artifact.

The PCR was carried out with 60 Vbeta primers and 13 Jbeta primers. Clones were sequenced by immunoSEQ multiplex PCR, and TCRdb holds only the in-frame ones, with some missing. Counted here are approximately 150,000 clones, 84% occurring once; the ten biggest clones make up 4.8%. Note on this clone: What it recognizes is unknown.

The CDR3 is 16 residues long. The V gene's germline CDR1 is SNHLY and CDR2 FYNNEI. With 7 bases removed from V and 0 bases from J, the gap between germline ends came to 18 bases. The source is a girl aged 10-17 years in good health and CMV-seropositive. Sequenced: PBMCs. The rearrangement links TRBV2 to TRBJ1-2; no clear D. CDR3 coding DNA: TGTGCCAGCATGTTATCTGCGGGATTCTCTAACTATGGCTACACCTTC. It translates to CASMLSAGFSNYGYTF.